This TCR beta chain was found in a study of blood T cell repertoires in COVID-19. Study-level background: COVID-19 samples collected from the United States, Italy and Spain covered acute and convalescent phases. Sample material is recorded as cDNA or gDNA derived from T cells, B-cell-depleted T cells, or PBMCs.

Original data processing: Amplification of reference gene primers was used by the study to estimate nucleated cell counts. Profiling relied on immunoSEQ multiplex PCR, and the TCRdb table lists in-frame clones only, not all of them. V and J calls plus clone size are reproduced from that table; the DNA served to infer D and trimming. The table records 450,000 to 500,000 clones, 70% to 90% of them present only once. This clone was picked up a small number of times. The CDR3 spans 13 residues. The germline gives CDR1 SNHLY, CDR2 FYNNEI. The V end was cut by 1 base, the J end by 6 bases, with 7 bases between.

The V call is TRBV2, the J call TRBJ1-5, with TRBD1 as a possible D gene (5 bases). Sample: peripheral blood. The source is a human donor in a cohort sampled during active COVID-19. This chain's CDR3 is CASSEEGRQPQHF. CDR3 coding DNA: TGTGCCAGCAGTGAAGAGGGGCGTCAGCCCCAGCATTTT.